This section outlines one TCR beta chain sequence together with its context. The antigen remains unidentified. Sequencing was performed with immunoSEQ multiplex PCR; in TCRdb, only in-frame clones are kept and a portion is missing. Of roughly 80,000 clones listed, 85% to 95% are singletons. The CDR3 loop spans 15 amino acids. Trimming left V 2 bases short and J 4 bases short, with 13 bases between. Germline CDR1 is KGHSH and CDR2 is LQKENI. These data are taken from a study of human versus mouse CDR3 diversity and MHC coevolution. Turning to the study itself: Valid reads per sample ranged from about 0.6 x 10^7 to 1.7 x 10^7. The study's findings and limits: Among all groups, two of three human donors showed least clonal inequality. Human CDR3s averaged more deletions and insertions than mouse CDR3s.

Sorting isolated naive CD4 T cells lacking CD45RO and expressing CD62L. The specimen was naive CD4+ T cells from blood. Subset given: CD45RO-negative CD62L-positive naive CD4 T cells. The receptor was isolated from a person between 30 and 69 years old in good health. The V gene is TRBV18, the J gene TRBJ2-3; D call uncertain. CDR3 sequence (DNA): TGTGCCAGCTCACCAGTCGGGTCGGTCTCAGATACGCAGTATTTT. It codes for CASSPVGSVSDTQYF.